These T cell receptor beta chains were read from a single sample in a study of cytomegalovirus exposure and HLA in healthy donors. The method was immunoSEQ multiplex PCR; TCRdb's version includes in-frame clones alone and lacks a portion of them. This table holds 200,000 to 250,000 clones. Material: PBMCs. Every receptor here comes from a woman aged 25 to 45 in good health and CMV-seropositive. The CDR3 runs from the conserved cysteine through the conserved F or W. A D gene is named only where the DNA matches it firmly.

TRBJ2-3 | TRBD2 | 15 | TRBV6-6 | TGTGCCAGCAGTCTTAGCGGGGTTAGCACAGATACGCAGTATTTT | CASSLSGVSTDTQYF
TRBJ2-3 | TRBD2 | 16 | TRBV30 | TGTGCCTGGAGTGACCGACTAGCGGGAGGATGGGGTACGCAGTATTTT | CAWSDRLAGGWGTQYF
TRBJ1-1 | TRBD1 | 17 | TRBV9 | TGTGCCAGCAGCGTAGGGAAGGGGGCGGACGTCAACACTGAAGCTTTCTTT | CASSVGKGADVNTEAFF
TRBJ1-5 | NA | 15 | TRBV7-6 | TGTGCCAGCAGCGCCTCGACGGGGGTAGACCAGCCCCAGCATTTT | CASSASTGVDQPQHF
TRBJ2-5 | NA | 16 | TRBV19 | TGTGCCAGTAGTATGACCGGCAGGGGTTTCCGAGAGACCCAGTACTTC | CASSMTGRGFRETQYF
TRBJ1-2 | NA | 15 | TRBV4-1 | TGCGCCAGCAGCCAAGGTGAGGCGACTAACTATGGCTACACCTTC | CASSQGEATNYGYTF
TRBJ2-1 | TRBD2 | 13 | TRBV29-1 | TGCAGCGTACCTAGCGGAGTCTACAATGAGCAGTTCTTC | CSVPSGVYNEQFF
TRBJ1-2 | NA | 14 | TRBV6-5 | TGTGCCAGCAGTTGGTCAAGGGGCGCAGGTGGCTACACCTTC | CASSWSRGAGGYTF
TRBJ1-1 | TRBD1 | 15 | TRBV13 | TGTGCCAGCAGCTTCCGGGACAGGGCGAACACTGAAGCTTTCTTT | CASSFRDRANTEAFF
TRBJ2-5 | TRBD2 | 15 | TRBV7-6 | TGTGCCAGCAGCCACGGACTAGTAATTGCGGAGACCCAGTACTTC | CASSHGLVIAETQYF
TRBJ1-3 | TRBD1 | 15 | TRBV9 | TGTGCCAGCAGTTCGGCCGGGACAGGAGGAAACACCATATATTTT | CASSSAGTGGNTIYF
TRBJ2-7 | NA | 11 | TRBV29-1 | TGCAGCGTTGCTGGGGCCGACGAGCAGTACTTC | CSVAGADEQYF
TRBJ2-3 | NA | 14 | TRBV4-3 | TGCGCCAGCAGCCAAGGGCTAGCGTCAGATACGCAGTATTTT | CASSQGLASDTQYF
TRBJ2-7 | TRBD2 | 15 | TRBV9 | TGTGCCAGCAGCCCTTTTCCGGGGGGGCGGAACGAGCAGTACTTC | CASSPFPGGRNEQYF
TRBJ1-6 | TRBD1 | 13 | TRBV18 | TGTGCCAGCTCACCGGGACAGTGGGGGTCCCTCCACTTT | CASSPGQWGSLHF